By share, the clone carrying this T cell receptor (beta chain) counts as medium-sized. This entry is derived from a study of metastatic and nonmetastatic thyroid tumors. Across the whole study: Repertoire data that came from the blood and tumor or nodule tissue of malignant and benign thyroid patients were compared.

No treatment of any kind had been given to any patient before thyroid surgery. From the PCR reads, TCRdb re-called clones with MiXCR. The sample carries roughly 30,000 clones, approximately 19% recorded once. The CDR3 consists of 15 residues. V lost 4 bases to trimming and J lost 3 bases, with 15 bases between them. Per germline, CDR1 MNHNS and CDR2 SASEGT. This sequence originates from a female donor with papillary thyroid cancer or a benign thyroid nodule (not recorded which). Some clones in this sample may be carry-over from other donors' samples. The V call is TRBV6-1, the J call TRBJ1-1; D remains ambiguous. Material for sequencing was blood. For the CDR3, the DNA is TGTGCCAGCAGTGTTAATGAGATTCGGCACACTGAAGCTTTCTTT. It encodes CASSVNEIRHTEAFF.